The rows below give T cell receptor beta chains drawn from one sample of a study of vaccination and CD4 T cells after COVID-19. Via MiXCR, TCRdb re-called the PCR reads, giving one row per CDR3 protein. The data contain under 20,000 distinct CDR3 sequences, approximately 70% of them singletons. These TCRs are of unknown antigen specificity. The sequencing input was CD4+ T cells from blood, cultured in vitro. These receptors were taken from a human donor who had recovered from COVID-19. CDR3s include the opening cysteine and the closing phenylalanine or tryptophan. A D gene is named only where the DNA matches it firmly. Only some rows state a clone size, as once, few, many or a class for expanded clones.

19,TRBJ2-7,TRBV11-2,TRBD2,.,TGTGCCAGCAGCTCGCGGCGCGGGAGCCCACTTACGCGGAATCGGGAGCAGTACTTC,CASSSRRGSPLTRNREQYF
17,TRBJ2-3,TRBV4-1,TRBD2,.,TGCGCCAGCAGCCAAGTGGGGAGGGAGCGGGGCACAGATACGCAGTATTTT,CASSQVGRERGTDTQYF
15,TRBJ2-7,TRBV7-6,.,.,TGTGCCAGCAGCTCCACCTGGGGATTCAAGGGGGAGCAGTACTTC,CASSSTWGFKGEQYF
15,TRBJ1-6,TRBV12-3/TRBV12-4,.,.,TGTGCCAGCAGCCTCAGGGTCTCCTATAATTCACCCCTCCACTTT,CASSLRVSYNSPLHF
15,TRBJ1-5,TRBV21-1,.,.,TGTGCCAGCAAAGGGACACCATATAGCAATCAGCCCCAGCATTTT,CASKGTPYSNQPQHF
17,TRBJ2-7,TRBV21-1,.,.,TGTGCCAGCAGCAAAGTCCCCCCCCCAGCGGGAGGGGGTGAGCAGTACTTC,CASSKVPPPAGGGEQYF
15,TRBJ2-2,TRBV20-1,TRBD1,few,TGCAGTGCTAGTGAAACAGGGGGCCGAGCCGGGGAGCTGTTTTTT,CSASETGGRAGELFF
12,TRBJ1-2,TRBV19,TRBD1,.,TGTGCCAGTAGCTGGACAGGGAATGGCTACACCTTC,CASSWTGNGYTF
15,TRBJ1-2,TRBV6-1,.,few,TGTGCCAGCAGCTCCTACGTCCCGGAGGACTATGGCTACACCTTC,CASSSYVPEDYGYTF
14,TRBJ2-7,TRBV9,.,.,TGTGCCAGCAGCGCCACCCCGGGGAGCTACGAGCAGTACTTC,CASSATPGSYEQYF
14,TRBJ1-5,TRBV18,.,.,TGTGCCAGCTCACCAGAACAGTTCAATCAGCCCCAGCATTTT,CASSPEQFNQPQHF
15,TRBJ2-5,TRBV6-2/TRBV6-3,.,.,TGTGCCAGCAGTTACCAGGGATTTCTCCAAGAGACCCAGTACTTC,CASSYQGFLQETQYF
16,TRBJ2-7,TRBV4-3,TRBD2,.,TGCGCCAGCAGCCGAGAAGTGGCCTGGAGCGGGACCGAGCAGTACTTC,CASSREVAWSGTEQYF
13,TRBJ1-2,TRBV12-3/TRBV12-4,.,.,TGTGCCAGCAGCTCGGGCCTAAGCTATGGCTACACCTTC,CASSSGLSYGYTF
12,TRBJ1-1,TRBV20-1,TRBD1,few,TGCAGTGCTAGACAGGGACAGGCCGAAGCTTTCTTT,CSARQGQAEAFF
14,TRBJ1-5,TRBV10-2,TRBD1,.,TGCGCCAGCAGTGACCGACAGGGTGGCCAGCCCCAGCATTTT,CASSDRQGGQPQHF
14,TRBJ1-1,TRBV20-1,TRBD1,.,TGCAGTGCTAGGGAGGGCAGGGGGCGAACTGAAGCTTTCTTT,CSAREGRGRTEAFF
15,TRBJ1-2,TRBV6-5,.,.,TGTGCCAGCAGTTACTCGGGGGCGTATAGGGATGGCTACACCTTC,CASSYSGAYRDGYTF
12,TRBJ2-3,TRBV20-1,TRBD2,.,TGCAGTGCTGGTAGCGGGAGTAATACGCAGTATTTT,CSAGSGSNTQYF
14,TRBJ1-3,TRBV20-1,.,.,TGCAGTGGGGGAGTTGGGGGCTCTGGAAACACCATATATTTT,CSGGVGGSGNTIYF
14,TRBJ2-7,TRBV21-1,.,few,TGTGCCAGCAGCACCCCCGGGATATCCTACGAGCAGTACTTC,CASSTPGISYEQYF
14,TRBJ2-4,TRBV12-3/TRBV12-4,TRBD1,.,TGTGCCAGCAGCTCCCAGGACAGGGCGAACATTCAGTACTTC,CASSSQDRANIQYF
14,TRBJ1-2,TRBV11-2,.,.,TGCGCCAGCAGCTTAGCGAGCCCCAACTATGGCTACACCTTC,CASSLASPNYGYTF
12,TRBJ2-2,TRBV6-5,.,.,TGTGCCAGCAGTTATAACACCGGGGAGCTGTTTTTT,CASSYNTGELFF